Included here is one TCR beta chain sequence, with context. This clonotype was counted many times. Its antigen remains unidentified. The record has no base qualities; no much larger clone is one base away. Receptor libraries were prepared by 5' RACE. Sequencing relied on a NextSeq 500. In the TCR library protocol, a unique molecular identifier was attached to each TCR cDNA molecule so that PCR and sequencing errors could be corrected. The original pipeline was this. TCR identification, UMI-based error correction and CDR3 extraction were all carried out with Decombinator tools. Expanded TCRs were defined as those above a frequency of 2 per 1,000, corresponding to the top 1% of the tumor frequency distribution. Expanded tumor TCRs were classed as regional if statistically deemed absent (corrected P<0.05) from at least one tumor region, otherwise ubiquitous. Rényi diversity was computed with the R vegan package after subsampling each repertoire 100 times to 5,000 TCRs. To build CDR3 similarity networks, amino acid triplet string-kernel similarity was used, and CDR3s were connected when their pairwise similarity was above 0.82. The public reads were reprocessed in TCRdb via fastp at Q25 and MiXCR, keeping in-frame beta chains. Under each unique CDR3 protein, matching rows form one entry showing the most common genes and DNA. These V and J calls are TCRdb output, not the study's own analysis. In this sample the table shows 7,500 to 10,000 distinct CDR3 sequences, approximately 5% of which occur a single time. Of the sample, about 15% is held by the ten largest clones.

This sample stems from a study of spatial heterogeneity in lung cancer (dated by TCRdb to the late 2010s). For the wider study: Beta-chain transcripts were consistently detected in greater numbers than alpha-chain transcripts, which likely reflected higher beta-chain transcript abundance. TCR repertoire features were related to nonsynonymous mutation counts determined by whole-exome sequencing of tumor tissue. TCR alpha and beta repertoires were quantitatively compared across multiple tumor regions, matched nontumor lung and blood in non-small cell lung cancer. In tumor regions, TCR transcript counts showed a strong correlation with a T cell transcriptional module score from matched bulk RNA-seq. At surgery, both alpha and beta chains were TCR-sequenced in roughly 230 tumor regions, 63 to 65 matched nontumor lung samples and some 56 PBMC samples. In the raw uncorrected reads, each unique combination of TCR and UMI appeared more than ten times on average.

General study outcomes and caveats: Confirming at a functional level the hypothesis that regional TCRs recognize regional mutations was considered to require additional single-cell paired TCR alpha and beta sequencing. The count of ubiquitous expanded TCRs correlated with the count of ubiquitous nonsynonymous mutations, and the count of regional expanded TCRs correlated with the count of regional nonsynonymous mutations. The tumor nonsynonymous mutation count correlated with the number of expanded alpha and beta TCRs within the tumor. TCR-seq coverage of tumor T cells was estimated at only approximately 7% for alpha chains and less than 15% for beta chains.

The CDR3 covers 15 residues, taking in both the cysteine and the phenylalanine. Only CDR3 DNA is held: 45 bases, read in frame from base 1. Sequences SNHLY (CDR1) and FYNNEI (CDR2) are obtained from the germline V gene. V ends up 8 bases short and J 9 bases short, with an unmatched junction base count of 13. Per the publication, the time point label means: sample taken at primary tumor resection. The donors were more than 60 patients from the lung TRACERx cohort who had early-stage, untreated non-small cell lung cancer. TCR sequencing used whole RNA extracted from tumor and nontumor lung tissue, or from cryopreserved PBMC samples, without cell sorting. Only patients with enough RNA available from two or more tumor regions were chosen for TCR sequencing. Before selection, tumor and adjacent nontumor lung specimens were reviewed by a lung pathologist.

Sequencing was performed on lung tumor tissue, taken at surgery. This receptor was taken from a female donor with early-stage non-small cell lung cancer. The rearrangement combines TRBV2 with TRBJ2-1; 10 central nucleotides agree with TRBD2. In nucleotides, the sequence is TGTGCCAGCGCTTCCAGCGGGAGGGATCTCATTGAGCAGTTCTTC. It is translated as CASASSGRDLIEQFF.